The clone carrying this T cell receptor beta chain came up many times. TCRdb reprocessed the 5' RACE reads with MiXCR, giving one entry per CDR3 protein. The sample shows about 810,000 distinct CDR3 sequences, about 12% of them seen only once. CDR3 length equals 15 residues. Trimming at V came to 2 bases and at J to 6 bases, leaving 7 bases not matched to a gene. The sample is drawn from a study of identical twins. These data were likewise used in another study, on yellow fever vaccine responses in identical twins.

This chain uses TRBV12-3 or TRBV12-4 with TRBJ1-3, with 7 bases aligning to TRBD1. The sequence was obtained from a woman under 30 in good health. Sequencing was carried out using PBMCs. CDR3: CASSLTGTAENTIYF. Written as DNA, the CDR3 is TGTGCCAGCAGTTTAACCGGGACAGCCGAAAACACCATATATTTT.